Listed below are T cell receptor beta chains from one sample, sequenced in a study of T cell responses to AZD1222 COVID-19 vaccine. Clones were sequenced by immunoSEQ multiplex PCR, and TCRdb holds only the in-frame ones, with some missing. The sample contains some 140,000 clones, around 93% of which appear only once. Sequencing used peripheral blood, obtained on day 0 of AZD1222 vaccination. These receptors came from an adult in good health. CDR3s include the opening cysteine and the closing phenylalanine or tryptophan. A D gene is named only where the DNA matches it firmly. Clone sizes are given selectively: once, few, many, or a class where the clone is expanded.

abundance,v_gene,d_gene,j_gene,CDR3nt,CDR3aa
.,TRBV27,.,TRBJ2-2,TGTGCCAGCCGGGTTGGGGGGGGGCCCTCCGGGGAGCTGTTTTTT,CASRVGGGPSGELFF
.,TRBV5-1,TRBD2,TRBJ2-7,TGCGCCAGCAGCTCGGGCGGTAGCGGGGGGGGTACCTACGAGCAGTACTTC,CASSSGGSGGGTYEQYF
.,TRBV5-4,TRBD1,TRBJ1-2,TGTGCCAGCAGCTTGACAGGGGGTGGCTACACCTTC,CASSLTGGGYTF
.,TRBV6-2/TRBV6-3,.,TRBJ2-1,TGTGCCAGCAGTTACAAGAGAAGCTCCTACAATGAGCAGTTCTTC,CASSYKRSSYNEQFF
.,TRBV7-3,.,TRBJ2-4,TGTGCCAGCAGCTTCGATGGAGGGGGCACGGACATTCAGTACTTC,CASSFDGGGTDIQYF
.,TRBV3-1/TRBV3-2,TRBD2,TRBJ2-1,TGTGCCAGCAGCCGTAGGACTAGCGGGAGTCGAGGGGGTGAGCAGTTCTTC,CASSRRTSGSRGGEQFF
.,TRBV16,.,TRBJ2-1,TGTGCCAGCAGCCTGGGGAGGAACAATGAGCAGTTCTTC,CASSLGRNNEQFF
.,TRBV6-6,TRBD2,TRBJ2-3,TGTGCCAGCGCTACCGGCGGGGGGAACACAGATACGCAGTATTTT,CASATGGGNTDTQYF
once,TRBV13,.,TRBJ2-5,TGTGCCAGCAGCTTAGCACTAGGAGAGACCCAGTACTTC,CASSLALGETQYF
.,TRBV6-5,.,TRBJ1-3,TGTGCCAGCAGGACCGACGGTAGCTCTGGAAACACCATATATTTT,CASRTDGSSGNTIYF
.,TRBV7-3,TRBD2,TRBJ2-3,TGTGCCAGCAGCCTAGGACTAGCGGAAGATACGCAGTATTTT,CASSLGLAEDTQYF
.,TRBV7-9,TRBD2,TRBJ2-7,TGTGCCAGCAGCAGGGAGGGATACGAGCAGTACTTC,CASSREGYEQYF
.,TRBV27,.,TRBJ2-2,TGTGCCAGCCGGGCGGGGAGATGGAACACCGGGGAGCTGTTTTTT,CASRAGRWNTGELFF
few,TRBV6-1,TRBD2,TRBJ2-1,TGTGCCAGCAGTGAAAGGTGGCGGGAGATCAATGAGCAGTTCTTC,CASSERWREINEQFF
once,TRBV9,TRBD1,TRBJ1-3,TGTGCCAGCAGCGTAGAGGGGGCGGGCGGAAACACCATATATTTT,CASSVEGAGGNTIYF
.,TRBV5-1,.,TRBJ1-1,TGCGCCAGCAGCTTGTGGCGCACGGGGACTGAAGCTTTCTTT,CASSLWRTGTEAFF
.,TRBV5-4,.,TRBJ1-1,TGTGCCAGCAGCTTGAAGGTCCTTTGGGGGAACACTGAAGCTTTCTTT,CASSLKVLWGNTEAFF
.,TRBV5-1,.,TRBJ1-1,TGCGCCAGCAGCGAGCAGGACAGTAGCACTGAAGCTTTCTTT,CASSEQDSSTEAFF
.,TRBV14,.,TRBJ1-2,TGTGCCAGCGGCTTACAGGGAACTTATGGCTACACCTTC,CASGLQGTYGYTF
.,TRBV5-1,TRBD1,TRBJ1-2,TGCGCCAGCAGCCCGGAAGGGACAGCTGGCTACACCTTC,CASSPEGTAGYTF
.,TRBV5-8,.,TRBJ2-3,TGTGCCAGCAGCTTGCGTCGGACCGGAGATACGCAGTATTTT,CASSLRRTGDTQYF
.,TRBV7-9,.,TRBJ1-6,TGTGCCAGCAGCTTAGGAGCCAACGCTAGGGGACCCCTCCACTTT,CASSLGANARGPLHF
once,TRBV15,.,TRBJ1-6,TGTGCCACCAGCAGAGGAGGACGCGGGCCTAATTCACCCCTCCACTTT,CATSRGGRGPNSPLHF
.,TRBV10-1,TRBD2,TRBJ2-1,TGCGCCAGCAGTGAGTCTACGGGGGGGCCGGGTAATGAGCAGTTCTTC,CASSESTGGPGNEQFF